This T cell receptor (beta chain) was observed in a study of T cell responses to AZD1222 COVID-19 vaccine (dated by TCRdb to about 2021). With regard to the full study: A total of 233 trial participants underwent TCR sequencing, of whom approximately 200 had received two doses of AZD1222 and 26 had received two doses of the MenACWY control vaccine. Trial participants were enrolled by age into 18-55, 56-69 and 70-plus year subgroups, with roughly 160, 29 and 62 TCR-sequenced participants respectively. Study-wide conclusions, independent of this receptor: Because no samples from the day 14 peak response were available, repertoires could be characterized only after the peak T cell response. Epitopes outside the regions mutated in the B.1.351 and B.1.1.7 variants were reportedly recognized by nearly half of the unique spike-specific TCRs. The vaccine-associated CD4 TCRs covered the entire spike protein, and the dominant responses fell in regions 160-218 and 743-854. A significant rise in spike-specific TCR breadth and depth was observed after two AZD1222 doses relative to day 0 and relative to MenACWY recipients. Conclusions about previously exposed vaccinees are limited because only six or seven AZD1222 recipients were SARS-CoV-2 seropositive at baseline. The 56-69-year group was small, and its depth increase did not reach significance, likely because of low power. Most participants were white British and females outnumbered males, and the authors suggested that clonal diversity may have been underestimated.

V is pared back by 3 bases and J by 6 bases, with 20 bases lying between the germline termini. From the cysteine up to the phenylalanine, the CDR3 has a length of 16 residues. Left in the record is the CDR3 DNA by itself, 48 bases read in frame from the first base. From a lookup of the germline V gene, CDR1 and CDR2 are MNHEY and SVGEGT. The CDR3 regions of human TCRbeta chains were analyzed by immunosequencing. The published analysis was carried out like this. Repertoire TCRs were checked for matches against a reference library of SARS-CoV-2-specific TCRs that had been generated using the MIRA antigen-specificity platform. Breadth was defined as the fraction of unique TCRs that were SARS-CoV-2-associated. Depth was defined as the fraction of total T cells that were SARS-CoV-2-associated. Using the MIRA data, every spike-specific TCR was mapped to the spike region that the TCR reacted to and assigned to either a CD4 or a CD8 class. Log10-transformed breadth and depth values were compared by one-way ANOVA with Sidak's multiple comparisons tests. As stored in TCRdb, this immuneACCESS dataset retains in-frame rearrangements with V and J assigned. A fraction of the clones does not appear; measured against another copy, unresolved V genes explain less than half of the discrepancy, and the remainder lacks a known reason. D and trimming come from the DNA, and the V and J calls and clone size come from that table. Here the sample has roughly 120,000 clones; roughly 92% occur a single time. Of the sample, 2% to 3% is held by the ten largest clones.

The label giving this sample's time point can be read as: about 28 days (+/-7) after the second vaccine dose. AZD1222 recipients whose second dose came at about 4 weeks and those whose second dose came at about 12 weeks were combined into one group, since spike-specific TCR depth and breadth did not differ between the two schedules. Vaccinee samples came from UK trials COV001 and COV002, including a single-blind randomized controlled phase 2/3 trial of AZD1222 (ChAdOx1 nCoV-19) in healthy adults. Trial participant PBMC samples were collected at day 0 and day 28 after the second dose for TCRbeta chain sequencing. For this clone: Its target antigen remains unknown. No qualities accompany the bases; no much larger clone lies one base away.

The rearranged chain carries TRBV6-2 or TRBV6-3 and TRBJ1-2, and the D gene may be TRBD1, 6 bases matching. This TCR was sampled from an adult who received the AZD1222 COVID-19 vaccine. Specimen: peripheral blood, collected 28 days after the second AZD1222 dose. At the DNA level, the sequence is TGTGCCAGCAGTTATCTAAAGGACAGTTCTCGGGATGGCTACACCTTC. Its protein is CASSYLKDSSRDGYTF.